These 21 T cell receptor beta chains came from one sample sequenced in a study of early T cells in non-severe SARS-CoV-2 infection. TCRdb independently ran MiXCR on the 5' RACE reads; one entry per CDR3 protein. Seen here are about 52,000 distinct CDR3 sequences, more than 9.5% observed once, and the top ten hold approximately 13%. The sequencing sample was made of whole blood. These receptors all stem from an adult who was a healthcare worker with PCR-confirmed SARS-CoV-2 infection or an uninfected control (not recorded which).

This clonotype was counted between two and nine times. The rearrangement joins TRBV29-1 to TRBJ2-7, with 8 bases that match TRBD1. The junction had 5 bases not matched to a gene; V was cut back by 4 bases and J by 3 bases. Germline CDR1 and CDR2: SQVTM and ANQGSEA. The CDR3 is made up of 13 amino acids. The CDR3 DNA is TGCAGCGTTGTCCGGGACAGGAGCTACGAGCAGTACTTC. Translated: CSVVRDRSYEQYF.

This clonotype was seen repeatedly, ten times or more. The V call is TRBV20-1, the J call TRBJ2-5, with D unresolved. There are 10 residues in the CDR3. Germline V gives CDR1 DFQATT, CDR2 SNEGSKA (reference sequence). Trimming shortened V by 6 bases and J by 13 bases, and 15 bases separated the two germline ends. The CDR3 spells CSASSTVWYF. DNA for the CDR3: TGCAGTGCCAGTTCCACCGTCTGGTACTTC.

This clonotype showed up many times. The chain uses TRBV7-2 and TRBJ2-7; 8 nucleotides match TRBD2. The germline V gene has CDR1 SGHTA and CDR2 FQGNSA. The V segment lost 1 base and the J segment 3 bases; nucleotides outside the gene matches: 14. This CDR3 spans 18 amino acids. The CDR3 DNA is TGTGCCAGCAGCTTAGTAGCGGGGAGCGGGAGTTACCTCTACGAGCAGTACTTC. Residues: CASSLVAGSGSYLYEQYF.

A few counts support this clonotype. The chain couples TRBV5-4 to TRBJ1-1; perhaps TRBD1 as D (6 bases). Germline-derived CDR1 and CDR2 are SGHNT and YYREEE (reference sequence). V was shortened by 3 bases and J by 0 bases, with 9 bases between the two germline ends. The CDR3 spans 14 residues. For the CDR3, the DNA is TGTGCCAGCAGCTGGCAGGGGATGAACACTGAAGCTTTCTTT. Translation: CASSWQGMNTEAFF.

In its sample, this clonotype was seen many times. The gene calls are TRBV19 and TRBJ1-5, with D unclear. CDR3 size: 15 residues. Trimming removed 1 base at V and 5 bases at J, with 12 bases between. The germline V gene encodes CDR1 LNHDA and CDR2 SQIVND (reference sequence). The DNA for the CDR3 is TGTGCCAGTAGTATAGGGCGGTCATCCCATCAGCCCCAGCATTTT. Translation: CASSIGRSSHQPQHF. The variable domain in full, with the rest retrieved from reference TRBV19 and TRBJ1-5, is DGGITQSPKYLFRKEGQNVTLSCEQNLNHDAMYWYRQDPGQGLRLIYYSQIVNDFQKGDIAEGYSVSREKKESFPLTVTSAQKNPTAFYLCASSIGRSSHQPQHFGDGTRLSIL.

The V gene is TRBV12-5, the J gene TRBJ2-1; D gene uncertain. V lost 10 bases and J 10 bases, leaving 8 bases between the germline ends. The V gene's germline CDR1 is LGHNT and CDR2 FRNRAP. The CDR3 covers 9 residues. CDR3 bases: TGTGCTACTCGGGCGGAGCAGTTCTTC. The encoded protein is CATRAEQFF.

The chain carries TRBV5-1 and TRBJ1-6, with 7 bases aligning to TRBD1. The trim removed 0 bases at V and 7 bases at J, leaving 1 base unmatched. Germline V gene data show CDR1 as SGHRS and CDR2 as YFSETQ. This CDR3 is 14 amino acids long. In nucleotides, the CDR3 is TGCGCCAGCAGCTTGGAGGGACAGAATTCACCCCTCCACTTT. It specifies CASSLEGQNSPLHF.

The V gene is TRBV27, the J gene TRBJ2-1, with unresolved D. V lost 7 bases and J 7 bases, leaving 17 bases between the germline ends. Germline CDR1 is MNHEY and CDR2 is SMNVEV (reference sequence). The CDR3 covers 14 residues. The CDR3 is CASTVAAPVNEQFF. For the CDR3, the DNA is TGTGCCAGCACTGTAGCCGCCCCAGTGAATGAGCAGTTCTTC.

This clonotype was seen many times. The rearrangement joins TRBV7-8 to TRBJ2-7, with 8 bases lining up with TRBD1. The germline gives CDR1 SGHVS, CDR2 FQNEAQ. V lost 4 bases to trimming and J lost 3 bases; unmatched junction nucleotides: 8. This CDR3 contains 15 residues. The CDR3 spells CASSYQTGVSYEQYF. The CDR3 DNA is TGTGCCAGCAGCTATCAGACAGGGGTAAGCTACGAGCAGTACTTC.

CDR3 loop: CSAYPLAGGNIQYF. CDR3 coding DNA: TGCAGTGCTTACCCACTAGCGGGTGGGAACATTCAGTACTTC. The rearrangement uses TRBV20-1 and TRBJ2-4, with 9 bases matching TRBD2. J gave up 7 bases and V 5 bases, and 9 bases lay outside the gene matches. CDR3 length: 14 residues. Germline assignment: CDR1 DFQATT and CDR2 SNEGSKA (reference sequence).

The chain employs TRBV20-1 and TRBJ2-3, with D perhaps matching TRBD1 or TRBD2 (5 bases each). V lost 7 bases and J 7 bases, leaving 24 bases between the germline ends. This CDR3 contains 15 residues. CDR1 is DFQATT, CDR2 SNEGSKA, per germline (reference sequence). This CDR3 reads CSVLPGTGASNTQYF. The CDR3 DNA is TGCAGTGTACTACCCGGGACCGGGGCCTCGAATACGCAGTATTTT.

This clonotype occurred many times. The V and J genes are TRBV6-6 and TRBJ2-7; no clear D gene. This CDR3 spans 14 amino acids. Germline values: CDR1 MNHNY, CDR2 SVGAGI (reference sequence). V gave up 7 bases and J gave up 3 bases, with 16 bases separating them. DNA for the CDR3: TGTGCCAGCACTAACGACCCGGGTCACTACGAGCAGTACTTC. Protein: CASTNDPGHYEQYF.

In this sample, this clonotype turned up many times. The V and J genes are TRBV11-2 and TRBJ2-1; no clear D gene. Germline V gives CDR1 SGHAT, CDR2 FQNNGV. The CDR3 contains 16 residues. V was shortened by 5 bases and J by 6 bases, with 20 bases between the two germline ends. The CDR3 protein is CASSPVGAQIANEQFF. DNA for the CDR3: TGTGCCAGCAGCCCCGTCGGAGCCCAGATAGCCAATGAGCAGTTCTTC.

This clonotype was counted at least ten times. This chain uses TRBV12-3 or TRBV12-4 with TRBJ1-3; D remains unclear. The CDR3 spans 13 residues. The germline V and J ends were trimmed by 4 bases and 0 bases, with 4 bases remaining between them. The CDR3 DNA follows: TGTGCCAGCAGTTCCCTCTCTGGAAACACCATATATTTT. This gives the protein CASSSLSGNTIYF.

This clonotype has more than one count but fewer than ten. This chain links TRBV5-1 with TRBJ2-5; 7 bases map to TRBD1. J lost 5 bases, V lost 0 bases, and 4 bases had no gene match. The CDR3 loop spans 14 amino acids. Germline CDR1 is SGHRS and CDR2 is YFSETQ. This CDR3 reads CASSLEGARETQYF. In nucleotides, the CDR3 is TGCGCCAGCAGCTTGGAGGGGGCTCGGGAGACCCAGTACTTC.

The J gene is TRBJ1-3, the V gene TRBV5-1; D uncertain. This CDR3 is 15 amino acids long. CDR1 SGHRS and CDR2 YFSETQ come from the germline V gene. Trimming cost V 3 bases and J 0 bases, with 10 bases left between them. The CDR3 spells CASSSSTYSGNTIYF. CDR3 in DNA: TGCGCCAGCAGCTCGAGTACGTACTCTGGAAACACCATATATTTT.

This clonotype was detected ten times or more. J is TRBJ1-5 and V is TRBV4-2; 7 nucleotides agree with TRBD1. With 1 base clipped from V and 4 bases from J, the junction kept 7 bases outside the gene matches. This CDR3 has 16 residues. Germline V gives CDR1 LGHNA, CDR2 YNFKEQ. The CDR3 sequence is CASSQVARGSNQPQHF. DNA for the CDR3: TGTGCCAGCAGCCAAGTGGCCAGGGGGAGTAATCAGCCCCAGCATTTT.

Many counts were recorded for this clonotype. J is TRBJ1-5 and V is TRBV5-1; 9 nucleotides match TRBD1. The CDR3 loop spans 16 amino acids. The V gene's germline CDR1 is SGHRS and CDR2 YFSETQ. After removal of 0 bases from V and 3 bases from J, the junction contained 4 bases not matched to a gene. The CDR3 is CASSLGGTGFNQPQHF. The CDR3 DNA reads as TGCGCCAGCAGCTTGGGAGGGACAGGGTTCAATCAGCCCCAGCATTTT.

The rearrangement joins TRBV29-1 to TRBJ2-2; the D gene could be TRBD1 or TRBD2 (5 bases each). The CDR3 has 14 amino acids. Per the germline V gene, CDR1 is SQVTM and CDR2 is ANQGSEA. Trimming stripped 6 bases from V and 7 bases from J, with 18 bases between. This chain's CDR3 is CSVSRGAFDGELFF. CDR3 nucleotide sequence: TGCAGCGTCTCGAGGGGCGCATTTGACGGGGAGCTGTTTTTT.

This chain joins TRBV25-1 and TRBJ2-5; no clear D gene. V was pared by 2 bases and J by 5 bases, with 18 bases between. The germline gives CDR1 MGHDK, CDR2 SYGVNS. The CDR3 covers 16 residues. The CDR3 nucleotides read TGTGCCAGCAGTGAAGGTGACGATGCTCAATCGGAGACCCAGTACTTC. This translates into CASSEGDDAQSETQYF.

This clonotype was seen only a few times. V usage is TRBV20-1 and J usage is TRBJ2-3, with 11 bases that match TRBD2. CDR3 length: 16 amino acids. The junction had 7 bases not matched to a gene; V was cut back by 3 bases and J by 2 bases. Germline-derived CDR1 and CDR2 are DFQATT and SNEGSKA (reference sequence). The CDR3 DNA sequence: TGCAGTGCTAGTGGGGGGACTAGCGGCCACACAGATACGCAGTATTTT. Protein: CSASGGTSGHTDTQYF.